Listed below are T cell receptor beta chains from one sample, sequenced in a study of PD-1 blockade in classical Hodgkin lymphoma. This table comes from immunoSEQ multiplex PCR, and its TCRdb copy is limited to in-frame clones, with some not included. The sample has tens of thousands of clones, 80% to 90% seen once; the top ten hold roughly 10%. Sequenced here: peripheral blood mononuclear cells (PBMCs), sampled before the second cycle of nivolumab. These receptors all stem from a human donor with classical Hodgkin lymphoma. Each CDR3 is given with its conserved first and last residue. D genes are given only for firm matches. Clone size appears in some rows only: once, few, many, or a class for an expanded clone.

TRBV29-1	TRBJ2-3	TRBD1	13	.	TGCAGCGTTTGGACAGGGATGGCGGATACGCAGTATTTT	CSVWTGMADTQYF
TRBV28	TRBJ2-2	.	16	.	TGTGCCAGCAGTCTTCGGGTCCACCGAAACACCGGGGAGCTGTTTTTT	CASSLRVHRNTGELFF
TRBV7-9	TRBJ1-4	.	17	.	TGTGCCAGCAGCTTACTTCGGGGCAAAGGGGCTTATGAAAAACTGTTTTTT	CASSLLRGKGAYEKLFF
TRBV7-9	TRBJ2-1	.	16	.	TGTGCCAGCACCCCCTCGGGCGCATCCCAACTCTTGGAGCAGTTCTTC	CASTPSGASQLLEQFF
TRBV19	TRBJ1-5	TRBD1	13	few	TGTGCCAGTACGACAGGGTACAATCAGCCCCAGCATTTT	CASTTGYNQPQHF
TRBV27	TRBJ2-5	.	17	.	TGTGCCAGCAGTTTATGGTCCCGGGGTCCGTACCAAGAGACCCAGTACTTC	CASSLWSRGPYQETQYF
TRBV15	TRBJ2-2	.	15	.	TGTGCCACCAGCAGAGCGACAGGAGACACCGGGGAGCTGTTTTTT	CATSRATGDTGELFF
TRBV11-2	TRBJ1-2	.	13	.	TGTGCCAGCAGCTTAGTCCCATCTTATGGCTACACCTTC	CASSLVPSYGYTF
TRBV6-1	TRBJ2-2	.	13	.	TGTGCCAGCAACGGAGCTACTTGGGGGGAGCTGTTTTTT	CASNGATWGELFF
TRBV15	TRBJ2-1	TRBD1	17	.	TGTGCCACCAGCAAATTACCCGGGACAGGGAGCTACAATGAGCAGTTCTTC	CATSKLPGTGSYNEQFF
TRBV5-1	TRBJ2-7	TRBD2	14	.	TGCGCCAGCAGCGGGACTAGCGGGTCCGTGGAGCAGTACTTC	CASSGTSGSVEQYF
TRBV7-2	TRBJ2-3	TRBD2	17	.	TGTGCCAGCAGCCCCCCAAGACTAGCGGGGCCGTGGCATACGCAGTATTTT	CASSPPRLAGPWHTQYF
TRBV6-1	TRBJ1-2	.	13	.	TGTGCCAGCACTGCCGGGGCCATCTATGGCTACACCTTC	CASTAGAIYGYTF
TRBV11-1	TRBJ2-1	TRBD1	15	.	TGTGCCAGCAGCTTCGGGACAGGGGAATACAATGAGCAGTTCTTC	CASSFGTGEYNEQFF
TRBV7-9	TRBJ1-1	.	14	.	TGTGCCAGCAGCTTAGAAAGAGGCGGGGCTGAAGCTTTCTTT	CASSLERGGAEAFF
TRBV6-1	TRBJ2-2	.	14	.	TGTGCCAGCAGTGCCGGCAGGGGGGCCGGGGAGCTGTTTTTT	CASSAGRGAGELFF
TRBV7-9	TRBJ1-1	.	14	.	TGTGCCAGCAGCTTCTTACAGGGTGGCACTGAAGCTTTCTTT	CASSFLQGGTEAFF
TRBV5-6	TRBJ2-3	.	19	.	TGTGCCAGCAGCTTGGGGGGATTTCGACGCCAGTCTAGCACAGATACGCAGTATTTT	CASSLGGFRRQSSTDTQYF
TRBV18	TRBJ2-5	.	12	.	TGTGCCAGCGGACACGGGAAAGAGACCCAGTACTTC	CASGHGKETQYF
TRBV9	TRBJ2-1	TRBD2	16	.	TGTGCCAGCAGCGTAGGGGACGGGAGGAGGGGCAATGAGCAGTTCTTC	CASSVGDGRRGNEQFF
TRBV5-1	TRBJ2-7	.	14	.	TGCGCCAGCAGCTTGGTGGTGCAGGGGTACGAGCAGTACTTC	CASSLVVQGYEQYF
TRBV13	TRBJ2-7	.	15	.	TGTGCCAGCAGCTTATCGCAGGTCGAAACCTACGAGCAGTACTTC	CASSLSQVETYEQYF
TRBV19	TRBJ1-3	.	15	.	TGTGCCAGCACAACATTATTTGCATCTGGAAACACCATATATTTT	CASTTLFASGNTIYF
TRBV7-6	TRBJ2-1	.	15	.	TGTGCCAGCAGCTTAGATGCTAGCCCATACAATGAGCAGTTCTTC	CASSLDASPYNEQFF
TRBV4-1	TRBJ1-3	.	15	.	TGCGCCAGCAGCCAAGGGTCCAACTCTGGAAACACCATATATTTT	CASSQGSNSGNTIYF
TRBV5-1	TRBJ1-5	.	14	.	TGCGCCAGCAGCTTGGAAGGGATGCAACAGCCCCAGCATTTT	CASSLEGMQQPQHF
TRBV6-5	TRBJ1-1	.	16	.	TGTGCCAGCAGTTACTCGAAAACAGGGTTCAACACTGAAGCTTTCTTT	CASSYSKTGFNTEAFF
TRBV28	TRBJ2-7	TRBD2	21	.	TGTGCCAGCAGCCCCTTGGCCCCGGGACTAGCGGGGGGCGATAAAATAGGTGAGCAGTACTTC	CASSPLAPGLAGGDKIGEQYF
TRBV28	TRBJ2-7	.	12	.	TGTGCCAGCAGTGGGTACTCCTACGAGCAGTACTTC	CASSGYSYEQYF
TRBV2	TRBJ1-1	.	14	.	TGTGCCAGCAGTCTGCGGACCGGGGGCACTGAAGCTTTCTTT	CASSLRTGGTEAFF
TRBV27	TRBJ2-7	TRBD2	14	.	TGTGCCAGCAGTTCCGGGACTAGAAGCCACGAGCAGTACTTC	CASSSGTRSHEQYF
TRBV11-2	TRBJ1-1	TRBD1	15	.	TGTGCCAGCAGCTTAGATTGGGGCCAGGGGGCTGAAGCTTTCTTT	CASSLDWGQGAEAFF
TRBV5-8	TRBJ1-2	.	15	.	TGTGCCAGCAGCTTGTGGGGGGGGCGAGACTATGGCTACACCTTC	CASSLWGGRDYGYTF
TRBV6-5	TRBJ2-7	TRBD1	14	.	TGTGCCAGCAGTGTGGACAGGGGTAGCTACGAGCAGTACTTC	CASSVDRGSYEQYF
TRBV7-2	TRBJ2-7	TRBD2	13	large	TGTGCCAGCAGCTTGAGCGGGGCCTACGAGCAGTACTTC	CASSLSGAYEQYF
TRBV4-1	TRBJ1-1	.	13	.	TGCGCCAGCAGCCAAGTTCTGAGCTGGCGGGCTTTCTTT	CASSQVLSWRAFF
TRBV5-1	TRBJ2-1	TRBD2	17	.	TGCGCCAGCAGCTTGGCGGCGCCAGGCGGGGGCTACAATGAGCAGTTCTTC	CASSLAAPGGGYNEQFF
TRBV28	TRBJ1-6	.	18	once	TGTGCCAGCAGTTTGGGAAGGGGCATAACCCGAATACTTTCACCCCTCCACTTT	CASSLGRGITRILSPLHF
TRBV2	TRBJ2-7	.	12	few	TGTGCCAGCAGGGTTTCGGGGTACGAGCAGTACTTC	CASRVSGYEQYF
TRBV10-3	TRBJ1-1	.	13	few	TGTGCCATCAGATCGACAGAGAACACTGAAGCTTTCTTT	CAIRSTENTEAFF
TRBV19	TRBJ2-1	.	14	.	TGTGCCAGTATGGGGGAGAGTTCCTACAATGAGCAGTTCTTC	CASMGESSYNEQFF
TRBV11-2	TRBJ2-5	.	16	.	TGTGCCAGCAGTTTAGGGCTGTCGGCTTGGGGAGAGACCCAGTACTTC	CASSLGLSAWGETQYF
TRBV2	TRBJ2-1	.	16	.	TGTGCCAGCAGTAGGGGCAGGGGACCTGCCTACAATGAGCAGTTCTTC	CASSRGRGPAYNEQFF
TRBV19	TRBJ2-7	.	14	.	TGTGCCAGTAGTATAAATGGGGAAACGGCGGCGCAGTACTTC	CASSINGETAAQYF
TRBV2	TRBJ1-1	.	14	.	TGTGCCAGCAGTGAATCCCAAGGGTTCGCTGAAGCTTTCTTT	CASSESQGFAEAFF
TRBV27	TRBJ1-5	.	15	.	TGTGCCAGCAGTTTATCGGCGGGGTCCGGTCAGCCCCAGCATTTT	CASSLSAGSGQPQHF
TRBV28	TRBJ2-2	TRBD2	13	.	TGTGCCAGCAGCCAGGGACTAGCCGGGGAGCTGTTTTTT	CASSQGLAGELFF
TRBV27	TRBJ1-1	TRBD1	14	.	TGTGCCAGCAGTGTGACAGGGGTGGGCACTGAAGCTTTCTTT	CASSVTGVGTEAFF
TRBV25-1	TRBJ2-2	.	11	.	TGTGCCAGCGCCGAAACCGGGGAGCTGTTTTTT	CASAETGELFF
TRBV19	TRBJ2-3	.	17	.	TGTGCCAGTAGTATCAACATCCCACGGACACACACAGATACGCAGTATTTT	CASSINIPRTHTDTQYF